These T cell receptor beta chains were read from a single sample in a study of blood T cell repertoires in COVID-19. Clones were read by immunoSEQ multiplex PCR, and TCRdb kept only the in-frame ones, dropping some. The table shows about 330,000 clones, with about nine tenths occurring only once. Input material: peripheral blood. Receptors were obtained from a man aged 25-40 years with COVID-19, enrolled during active disease. CDR3s leave out the opening cysteine and the closing phenylalanine or tryptophan. The D gene is left open where the match is weak.

TRBJ1-2 | TRBV7-2 | TRBD1 | ASSLRGTEAYGYT
TRBJ2-3 | TRBV28 | . | ASSSPGGTDTQY
TRBJ1-1 | TRBV7-2 | . | ASSLVWQGNTEAF
TRBJ2-1 | TRBV5-4 | TRBD1 | ASSSPGTGKYNEQF
TRBJ2-1 | TRBV7-9 | TRBD1 | ASSLIGTGTNEQF
TRBJ1-1 | TRBV7-9 | . | ASSSPVRRETRTEAF
TRBJ1-2 | TRBV5-1 | . | ASSLDRPTNYGYT
TRBJ1-1 | TRBV5-5 | . | ATDPGTEAF
TRBJ1-6 | TRBV28 | . | ASIGHYNSPLH
TRBJ1-4 | TRBV25-1 | . | ASSEIRGGGGIEKLF
TRBJ1-1 | TRBV19 | . | ASSMRTSDTEAF
TRBJ2-5 | TRBV4-1 | TRBD2 | ASSQAEGSGGETQY
TRBJ2-5 | TRBV24-1 | TRBD2 | ATSETGGQETQY
TRBJ1-5 | TRBV28 | . | ASTLTDIQPQH
TRBJ2-7 | TRBV20-1 | . | SASAGSYEQY
TRBJ2-7 | TRBV2 | TRBD2 | ASSVGGLAYEQY
TRBJ1-3 | TRBV5-5 | . | ASSLMAGLSGNTIY
TRBJ1-1 | TRBV5-5 | . | ASSLGIRDDEAF
TRBJ1-6 | TRBV6-5 | . | ASSYSQTNNSPLH
TRBJ2-7 | TRBV12-3/TRBV12-4 | TRBD1 | ASSFRGPYEQY
TRBJ2-7 | TRBV21-1 | . | ASCGEDRVSYEQY
TRBJ1-1 | TRBV25-1 | TRBD1 | ASSELGGDGTEAF
TRBJ2-1 | TRBV19 | . | ASSFQGPNYNEQF
TRBJ1-2 | TRBV4-1 | TRBD1 | ASSPAPSTGIYGYT
TRBJ2-1 | TRBV19 | TRBD2 | ATNSLAGASEQF
TRBJ1-5 | TRBV4-3 | . | ASSQDAGGLGQPQH
TRBJ2-2 | TRBV12-5 | TRBD2 | ARGGIAGGTNTGELF
TRBJ1-5 | TRBV7-9 | . | ASSFTENQPQH
TRBJ2-6 | TRBV7-2 | TRBD2 | ASSASVWGGRSGANVLT
TRBJ2-5 | TRBV11-2 | TRBD2 | ASSPQSTSGAQTQY
TRBJ1-1 | TRBV7-8 | TRBD1 | ASSLDSFNRGTEAF
TRBJ2-7 | TRBV27 | . | ASSLAPYSYEQY
TRBJ2-3 | TRBV19 | TRBD2 | ATKRTSGLTDTQY
TRBJ1-6 | TRBV4-2 | TRBD1 | ASSHSGQAYNSPLH
TRBJ2-1 | TRBV7-9 | TRBD1 | ASSSRQGANEQF
TRBJ2-1 | TRBV9 | . | ASSVGLSSYNEQF
TRBJ2-5 | TRBV11-2 | TRBD1 | ASRVGRQGVEETQY
TRBJ2-5 | TRBV15 | . | ATSRDYQQETQY
TRBJ1-3 | TRBV9 | . | ASSAIQGISGNTIY
TRBJ1-1 | TRBV29-1 | TRBD1 | SATRTGGTEAF
TRBJ2-7 | TRBV11-2 | TRBD2 | ASSLTSGSSYEQY
TRBJ1-5 | TRBV7-8 | . | ASSLGAGRANQPQH
TRBJ2-3 | TRBV10-2 | TRBD2 | ASNTGTSGGGTDTQY
TRBJ1-2 | TRBV12-5 | . | ASGLVRVYGYT
TRBJ2-1 | TRBV27 | TRBD2 | ASSTTSLSYNEQF
TRBJ2-7 | TRBV28 | . | ASSLNLGHEQY
TRBJ2-1 | TRBV18 | TRBD1 | ASSPSKGQGANNEQF
TRBJ2-1 | TRBV7-9 | TRBD2 | ASSLWTSGFHNEQF
TRBJ1-5 | TRBV4-3 | . | ASSRIYKGSQPQH
TRBJ2-1 | TRBV10-1 | . | ASSGASGLSYNEQF
TRBJ1-4 | TRBV4-2 | . | ASSRTGKEGEKLF
TRBJ2-7 | TRBV10-1 | TRBD2 | ASVIGGRAIREQY
TRBJ1-1 | TRBV5-4 | . | ASSSGVPTEAF
TRBJ2-1 | TRBV7-9 | TRBD1 | ASSYGTGGPRAQF
TRBJ1-3 | TRBV2 | . | ASKVGDSSGNTIY
TRBJ2-7 | TRBV9 | . | ASSVDGSSYEQY